This T cell receptor beta chain was profiled in a study of naive and memory T cell subsets listed by TCRdb under 2017. Background on the whole study: An open-source, UMI-based TCR alpha and beta sequencing pipeline was applied to sorted naive and memory peripheral blood T cell subsets. The results of the functional CMV T cell responses matched the IgG serology results in every case. RNA was DNase-treated and reverse transcribed with TCR constant-region primers, mostly using SuperScript III. Study-wide conclusions, independent of this receptor: After error correction, only a single occurrence was seen for over 95% of naive TCR sequences, so much steeper abundance distributions were produced than in memory subsets. No ground truth was available to validate the repertoire findings for the naive and memory subsets. A few larger clonotypes were present in naive repertoires, especially CD8 naive repertoires, and these clonotypes were possibly memory cells re-expressing CD45RA. Single alpha or beta chain sequences, rather than paired alpha/beta receptors, were used to define clonotypes. RNA-based TCR counts may be influenced by expression changes linked to T cell activation and differentiation. TCR abundance followed a power law with an exponent that was different for naive and memory subsets but consistent across the three individuals. In both CD4 and CD8 cells, going from naive through CM, EM and EMRA, the Gini index went up while Shannon and inverse Simpson diversity went down.

Libraries were prepared through UMI-ligation and nested PCR. The beta constant-region primer consisted of an equimolar mixture of two oligonucleotides that together covered TRBC1 and TRBC2. Four rounds of PCR were used to amplify ligated cDNA, with nested alpha and beta constant-region primers being used together with the SP2 primer. A single-stranded oligonucleotide bearing the SP2 primer plus a 12-nucleotide UMI was ligated onto the 3' end of the cDNA by T4 RNA ligase 1. Incubation of the ligation reaction was carried out at 16 degrees C for about 18-25 hours. PCR2 was typically performed as a SYBR Green qPCR and was stopped at a predetermined threshold so that over-amplification was prevented. Every purification after the first one was done using Agencourt AMPure XP magnetic beads. Library quantification was done by Qubit, followed by a TapeStation check on which the main peak was expected at around 650 bp. Sequencing of the pooled libraries was done on an Illumina MiSeq using v2 2x251 paired-end kits, which typically yielded roughly 0.9-2.1 million reads per sample. Each sample was pooled at around 4.2 nM, and roughly 4.5-7% PhiX was included to help cluster recognition. From the authors' description of their analysis: Using tag matching that tolerated one base-pair mismatch, Decombinator assigned V and J genes to FASTQ reads that had been processed by Demultiplexor. UMIs were used by Collapsinator to correct both sequencing errors and frequency errors arising from PCR heterogeneity. TCRs were translated and CDR3s were extracted from the conserved cysteine to the FGXG phenylalanine by CDR3Translator, with non-productive sequences being flagged. Gini, Shannon entropy and inverse Simpson indices were calculated on repertoires that had been subsampled to equal numbers of UMI-defined TCRs. Power-law fits to clonotype abundance distributions were performed by maximum likelihood within the linear range. When run on a single naive CD8 sample, MIGEC and the pipeline yielded similar UMI counts, similar unique TCR numbers and similar clonal distributions. One analysis removed from the naive repertoire any naive TCRs that were also present in any memory subset from the same donor. The repertoires were searched for several thousand CMV-associated CDR3 sequences that had been compiled from VDJdb and a published dataset. The public reads were reprocessed in TCRdb via fastp at Q25 and MiXCR, keeping in-frame beta chains. Each record represents a unique CDR3 protein, reported with the most common genes and DNA among its rows. These V and J calls derive from TCRdb rather than the authors' analysis. The sample includes 150,000 or so distinct CDR3 sequences, with about 20% observed a single time. Approximately 0.1% of the sample is held by the ten biggest clonotypes.

The sample holds many counts of this clonotype. This clone's antigen is unknown. No qualities accompany the bases; no much larger clone lies one base away. From the second PCR step on, the TCR alpha and beta chain libraries were amplified in separate reactions. To determine each donor's CMV status, fresh PBMCs were stimulated overnight with CMV viral lysate, and IFNgamma production from CD4+ T cells was then assessed. Using Miltenyi beads, CD4 T cells were first positively selected, and CD8 T cells were then positively selected from the CD4-negative fraction. After staining for CD3, CD4, CD8, CD45RA, CD27 and a live/dead dye, cells were sorted on a BD Aria II into four subsets based on CD45RA and CD27. Blood was obtained from three healthy volunteers, and the blood from each volunteer was fractionated into CD4 and CD8 T cells and subsequently into four differentiation subsets. Roughly 120 ml of peripheral blood was collected from each donor, and PBMC were isolated from the blood using Ficoll-Paque PLUS density-gradient centrifugation. Sorted cells were lysed in RLT buffer, after which RNA was extracted using a Qiagen RNeasy kit and stored at -80 degrees C.

The CDR3 measures 14 amino acids from cysteine to phenylalanine. Left in the record is the CDR3 DNA by itself, 42 bases read in frame from the first base. Sequences MDHEN (CDR1) and SYDVKM (CDR2) are obtained from the germline V gene. Ends trimmed: V by 5 bases, J by 3 bases; bases unmatched to a gene: 7. The clonotype was recovered from a human donor in good health. Sequencing used naive CD4+ T cells from blood. The cell subset or site label of this sample denotes: naive T cells, CD45RA high CD27+. This receptor chain uses TRBV28 and TRBJ2-7, and 7 junctional nucleotides match TRBD1. The nucleotides are TGTGCCAGCAGTCCTAAACAGGGGCTCTACGAGCAGTACTTC. Its translation is CASSPKQGLYEQYF.